The sequence of this TCR beta chain was determined in a study of neurological immune-mediated disorders. Study results and caveats: Across subjects, no CDR3 amino acid sequence appeared in expanded clones of more than one subject, a finding that suggested private repertoires in all groups. Multiple sclerosis, the disease with the least TCR clonal expansion, fell below healthy controls, whereas HTLV-1-associated myelopathy showed the most.

This clonotype was found many times. Its antigen remains unknown. The CDR3 length is 16 residues. V lost 3 bases and J 1 base, leaving 15 bases between the germline ends. Germline CDR1 reads KGHSH; CDR2 reads LQKENI. Documented time point: longitudinal time-point 1 (baseline). Preparation of the unsorted libraries drew on 2 million PBMCs stored at -80 C. 5'RACE with 10-nucleotide random UMIs generated the cDNA. TCRdb used MiXCR to reprocess the 5' RACE reads, holding one entry per CDR3 protein. The sample holds tens of thousands of distinct CDR3 sequences; approximately 12% are singletons and the top ten take less than 8.5%.

The clonotype was recovered from a male donor with HTLV-1-associated myelopathy (HAM/TSP). The gene calls are TRBV18 and TRBJ2-5; no clear D gene. Sample: PBMCs. The CDR3: CASSPVSGASQETQYF. The DNA of the CDR3 is TGTGCCAGCTCACCTGTTTCGGGCGCGAGCCAAGAGACCCAGTACTTC.